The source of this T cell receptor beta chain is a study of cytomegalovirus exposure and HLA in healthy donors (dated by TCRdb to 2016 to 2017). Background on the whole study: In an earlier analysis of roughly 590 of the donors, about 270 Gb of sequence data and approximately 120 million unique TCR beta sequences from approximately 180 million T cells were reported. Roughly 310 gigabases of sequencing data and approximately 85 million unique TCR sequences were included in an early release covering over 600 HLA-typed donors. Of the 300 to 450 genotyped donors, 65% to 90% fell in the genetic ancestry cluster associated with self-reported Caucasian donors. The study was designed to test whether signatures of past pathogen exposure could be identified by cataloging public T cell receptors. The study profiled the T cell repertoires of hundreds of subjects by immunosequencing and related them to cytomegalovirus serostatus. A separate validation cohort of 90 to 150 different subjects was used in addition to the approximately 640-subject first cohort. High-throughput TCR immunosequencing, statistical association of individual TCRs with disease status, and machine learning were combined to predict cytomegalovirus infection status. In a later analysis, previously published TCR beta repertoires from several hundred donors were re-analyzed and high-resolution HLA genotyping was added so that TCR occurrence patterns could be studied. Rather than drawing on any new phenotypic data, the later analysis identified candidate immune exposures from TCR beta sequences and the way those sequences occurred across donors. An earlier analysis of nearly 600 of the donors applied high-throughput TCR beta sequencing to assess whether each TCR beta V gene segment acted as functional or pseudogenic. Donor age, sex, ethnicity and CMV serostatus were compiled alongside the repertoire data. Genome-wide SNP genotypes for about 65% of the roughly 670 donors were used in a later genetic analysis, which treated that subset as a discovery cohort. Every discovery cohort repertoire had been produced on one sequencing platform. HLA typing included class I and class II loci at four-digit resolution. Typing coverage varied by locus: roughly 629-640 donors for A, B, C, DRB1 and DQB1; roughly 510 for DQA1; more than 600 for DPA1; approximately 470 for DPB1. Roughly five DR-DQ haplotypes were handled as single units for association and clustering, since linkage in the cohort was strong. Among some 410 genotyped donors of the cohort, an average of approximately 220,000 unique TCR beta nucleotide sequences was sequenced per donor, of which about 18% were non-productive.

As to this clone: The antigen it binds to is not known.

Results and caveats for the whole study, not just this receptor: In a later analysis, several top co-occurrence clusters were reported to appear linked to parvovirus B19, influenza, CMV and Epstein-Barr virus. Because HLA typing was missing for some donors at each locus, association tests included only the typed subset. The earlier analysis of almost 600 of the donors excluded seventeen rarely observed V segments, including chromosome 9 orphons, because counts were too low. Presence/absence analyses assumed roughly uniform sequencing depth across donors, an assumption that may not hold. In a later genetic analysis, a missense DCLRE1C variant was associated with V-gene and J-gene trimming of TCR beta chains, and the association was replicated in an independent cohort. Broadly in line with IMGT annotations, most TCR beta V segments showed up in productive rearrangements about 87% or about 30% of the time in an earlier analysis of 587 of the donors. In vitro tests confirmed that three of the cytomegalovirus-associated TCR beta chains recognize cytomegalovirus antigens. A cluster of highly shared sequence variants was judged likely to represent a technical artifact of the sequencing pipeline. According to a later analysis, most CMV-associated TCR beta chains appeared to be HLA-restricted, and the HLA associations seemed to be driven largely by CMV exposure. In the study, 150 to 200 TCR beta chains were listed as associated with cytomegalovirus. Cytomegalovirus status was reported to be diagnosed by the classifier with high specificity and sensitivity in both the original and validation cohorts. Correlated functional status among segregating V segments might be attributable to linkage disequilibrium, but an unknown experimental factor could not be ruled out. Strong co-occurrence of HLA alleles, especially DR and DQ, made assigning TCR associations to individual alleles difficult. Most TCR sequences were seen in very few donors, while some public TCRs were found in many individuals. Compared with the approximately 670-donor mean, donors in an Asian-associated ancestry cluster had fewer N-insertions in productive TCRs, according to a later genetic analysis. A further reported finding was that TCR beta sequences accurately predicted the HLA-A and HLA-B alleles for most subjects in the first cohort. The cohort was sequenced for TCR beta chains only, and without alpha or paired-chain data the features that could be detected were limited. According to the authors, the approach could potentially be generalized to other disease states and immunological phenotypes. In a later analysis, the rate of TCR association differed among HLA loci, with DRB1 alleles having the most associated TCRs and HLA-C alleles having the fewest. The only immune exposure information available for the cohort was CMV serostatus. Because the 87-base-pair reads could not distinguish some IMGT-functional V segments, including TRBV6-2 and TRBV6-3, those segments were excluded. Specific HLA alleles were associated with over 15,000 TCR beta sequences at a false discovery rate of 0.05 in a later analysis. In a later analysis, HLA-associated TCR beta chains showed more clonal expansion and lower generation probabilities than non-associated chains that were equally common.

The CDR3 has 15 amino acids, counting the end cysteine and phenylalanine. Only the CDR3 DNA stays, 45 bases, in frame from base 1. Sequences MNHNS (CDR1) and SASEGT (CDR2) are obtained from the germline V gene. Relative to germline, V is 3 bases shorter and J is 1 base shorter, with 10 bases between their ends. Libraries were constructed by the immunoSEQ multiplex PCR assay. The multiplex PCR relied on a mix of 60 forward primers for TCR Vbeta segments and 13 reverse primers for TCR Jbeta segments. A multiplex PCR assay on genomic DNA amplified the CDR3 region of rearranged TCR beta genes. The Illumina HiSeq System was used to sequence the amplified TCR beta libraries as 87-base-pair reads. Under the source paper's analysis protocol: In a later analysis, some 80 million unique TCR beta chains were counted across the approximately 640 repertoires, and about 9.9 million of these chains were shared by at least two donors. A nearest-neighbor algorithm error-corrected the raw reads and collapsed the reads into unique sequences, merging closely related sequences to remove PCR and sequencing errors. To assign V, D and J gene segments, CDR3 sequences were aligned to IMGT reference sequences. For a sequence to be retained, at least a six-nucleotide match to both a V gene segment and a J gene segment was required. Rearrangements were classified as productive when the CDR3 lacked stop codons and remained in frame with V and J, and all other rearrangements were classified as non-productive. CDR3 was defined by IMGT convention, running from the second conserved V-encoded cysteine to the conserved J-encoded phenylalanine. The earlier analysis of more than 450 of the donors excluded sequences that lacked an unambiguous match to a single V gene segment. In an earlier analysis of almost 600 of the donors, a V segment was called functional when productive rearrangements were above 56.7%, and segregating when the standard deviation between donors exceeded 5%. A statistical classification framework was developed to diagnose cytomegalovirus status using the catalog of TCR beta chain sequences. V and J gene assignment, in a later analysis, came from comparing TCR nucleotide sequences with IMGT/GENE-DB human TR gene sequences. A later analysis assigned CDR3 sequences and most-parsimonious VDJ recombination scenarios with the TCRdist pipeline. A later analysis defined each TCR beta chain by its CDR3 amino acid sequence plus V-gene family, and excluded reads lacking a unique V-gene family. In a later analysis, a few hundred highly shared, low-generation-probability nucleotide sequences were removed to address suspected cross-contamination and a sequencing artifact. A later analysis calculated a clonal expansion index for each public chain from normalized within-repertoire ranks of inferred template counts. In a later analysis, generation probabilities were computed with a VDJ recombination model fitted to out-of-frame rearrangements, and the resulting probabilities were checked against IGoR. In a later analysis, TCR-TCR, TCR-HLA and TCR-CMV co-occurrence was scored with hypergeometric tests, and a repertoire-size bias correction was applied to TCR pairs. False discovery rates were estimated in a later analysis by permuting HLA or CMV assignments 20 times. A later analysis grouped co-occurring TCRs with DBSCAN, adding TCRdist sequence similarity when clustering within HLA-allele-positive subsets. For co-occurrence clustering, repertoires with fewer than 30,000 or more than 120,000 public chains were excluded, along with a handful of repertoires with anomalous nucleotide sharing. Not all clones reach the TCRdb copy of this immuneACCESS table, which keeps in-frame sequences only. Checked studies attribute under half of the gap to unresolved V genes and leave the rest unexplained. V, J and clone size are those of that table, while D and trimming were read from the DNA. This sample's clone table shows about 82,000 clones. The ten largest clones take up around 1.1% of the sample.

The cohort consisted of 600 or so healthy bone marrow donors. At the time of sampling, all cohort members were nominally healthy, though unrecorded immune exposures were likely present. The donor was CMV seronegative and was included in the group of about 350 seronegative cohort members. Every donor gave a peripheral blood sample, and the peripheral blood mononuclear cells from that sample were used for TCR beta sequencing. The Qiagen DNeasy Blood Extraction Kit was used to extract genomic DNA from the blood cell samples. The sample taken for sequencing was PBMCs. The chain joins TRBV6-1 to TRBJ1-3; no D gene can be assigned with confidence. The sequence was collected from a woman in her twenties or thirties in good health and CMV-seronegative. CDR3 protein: CASSEFRFSGNTIYF. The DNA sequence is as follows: TGTGCCAGCAGTGAGTTCCGGTTTTCTGGAAACACCATATATTTT.